Presented here are 4 T cell receptor beta chains from one specimen sequenced in a study of CD8+ T cells in alopecia areata. RNA extraction was followed by reverse transcription into cDNA, which acted as the sequencing template. The table came from immunoSEQ multiplex PCR; TCRdb's copy has only in-frame clones and leaves some out. The data show roughly 200,000 clones, roughly 50% seen once. The source material was CD8+ T cells sorted from blood. The receptors stem from a human donor in good health.

This clone has just a few counts. This sequence joins TRBV5-8 and TRBJ1-2, with D tentatively TRBD1 (6 bases). Germline V gene data show CDR1 as SGHTS and CDR2 as YDEGEE. This CDR3 comprises 17 residues. Trimming pared 0 bases from V and 5 bases from J, leaving 20 bases between. This CDR3 is CASSLANFRDTDYGYTF. The CDR3 nucleotides are TGTGCCAGCAGCTTGGCCAACTTTCGGGACACGGATTATGGCTACACCTTC.

The CDR3 loop reads CASSFGTSYSNQPQHF. CDR3 DNA: TGTGCCAGCAGCTTTGGTACTTCTTATAGCAATCAGCCCCAGCATTTT. V usage is TRBV7-9 and J usage is TRBJ1-5; D remains unclear. Trimming took off 3 bases at V and 0 bases at J, with 12 bases between the two ends. The CDR3 contains 16 residues. CDR1 is SEHNR and CDR2 is FQNEAQ in the germline V gene (reference sequence).

The chain links TRBV19 to TRBJ2-6, with D uncertain. The CDR3 has 15 residues. Germline-derived CDR1 and CDR2 are LNHDA and SQIVND (reference sequence). Between the trimmed V and J ends, which lost 7 bases and 2 bases, there was a span of 12 bases. CDR3 DNA: TGTGCCAGTACCCTAGGTACCCCTGGGGCCAACGTCCTGACTTTC. Protein product: CASTLGTPGANVLTF.

The V call is TRBV27, the J call TRBJ1-6; D is uncertain. The V end lost 3 bases, the J end lost 8 bases, and 11 bases lay between the germline ends. This CDR3 is built from 14 residues. Germline-derived CDR1 and CDR2 are MNHEY and SMNVEV (reference sequence). CDR3 nucleotides: TGTGCCAGCAGTTTGACCAGCCGGGATTCACCCCTCCACTTT. Amino acids: CASSLTSRDSPLHF.